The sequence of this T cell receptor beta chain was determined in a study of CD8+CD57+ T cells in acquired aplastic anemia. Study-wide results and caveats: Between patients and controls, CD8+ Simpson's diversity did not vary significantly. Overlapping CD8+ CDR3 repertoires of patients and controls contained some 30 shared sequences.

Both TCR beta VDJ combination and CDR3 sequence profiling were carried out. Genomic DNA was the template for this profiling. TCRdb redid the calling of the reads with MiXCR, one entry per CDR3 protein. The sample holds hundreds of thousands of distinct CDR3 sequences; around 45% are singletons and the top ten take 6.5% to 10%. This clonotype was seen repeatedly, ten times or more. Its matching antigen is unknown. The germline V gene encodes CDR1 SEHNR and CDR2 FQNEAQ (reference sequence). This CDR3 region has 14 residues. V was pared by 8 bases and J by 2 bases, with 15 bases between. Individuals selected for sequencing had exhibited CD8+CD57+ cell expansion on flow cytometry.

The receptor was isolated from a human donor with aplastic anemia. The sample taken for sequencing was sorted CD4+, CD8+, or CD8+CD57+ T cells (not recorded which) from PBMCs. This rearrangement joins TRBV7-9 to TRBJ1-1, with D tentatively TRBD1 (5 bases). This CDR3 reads CASLSTDLNTEAFF. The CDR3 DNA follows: TGTGCCAGCCTGTCGACAGACTTAAACACTGAAGCTTTCTTT.